Described below is a single T cell receptor beta chain sequence and its context. The data belong to a study of blood T cell repertoires in COVID-19. CDR1 is SEHNR, CDR2 FQNEAQ, per germline (reference sequence). The CDR3 is 15 residues long. Trimming pared 5 bases from V and 6 bases from J, leaving 17 bases between. The repertoire was sequenced with immunoSEQ multiplex PCR; TCRdb's copy has only in-frame clones and lacks some. The sample lists around 30,000 clones; approximately 93% were seen once. The source is a male donor with active COVID-19. What was sequenced was peripheral blood. The chain combines TRBV7-9 with TRBJ2-1; possibly TRBD2 for D (5 bases). CDR3 nucleotide sequence: TGTGCCAGCAGCGCCGGATTTTTCGGACTCAATGAGCAGTTCTTC. It specifies CASSAGFFGLNEQFF.